This T cell receptor beta chain was sequenced for a study of T-cell reconstitution after alpha-beta-depleted transplantation in children. General study points: Several hundred graft clones that had expanded were reportedly the source of alpha-beta T cells about two months after transplant. Among T cells one year after transplant, newly produced cells accounted for most counts and diversity.

Looked up from germline, CDR1 is LGHNA and CDR2 is YSLEER. The CDR3 extends over 17 amino acids. After removal of 0 bases from V and 2 bases from J, the junction contained 5 bases not matched to a gene. TCRbeta library preparation incorporated unique molecular identifiers. TCRdb re-derived calls from the PCR reads in MiXCR, one entry per CDR3 protein. Of about 580,000 distinct CDR3 sequences listed, 23% are singletons. This clonotype was observed a few times. Its target is not known. The sequence was obtained from a boy in the first two years of life who had a stem cell transplant for acute myeloid leukemia, so the T cells may come from the graft donor. The sample was PBMCs, mostly from graft donor cells, taken 360 days after TCRalphabeta/CD19-depleted stem cell transplant. V is TRBV4-3 and J is TRBJ2-5; 11 nucleotides match TRBD2. The CDR3 loop reads CASSQDRTSGPQETQYF. CDR3 bases: TGCGCCAGCAGCCAAGACCGGACTAGCGGGCCTCAAGAGACCCAGTACTTC.